The next 24 T cell receptor beta chains were all read from a single sample in a study of blood T cells in healthy people across ages. Primers used in a second PCR of roughly 6 to 11 cycles were a sample-barcoded 5' primer and a J-beta primer mix. TCRdb independently ran MiXCR on the 5' RACE reads; one entry per CDR3 protein. The sample holds about 1,600,000 distinct CDR3 sequences, roughly 40% seen once. Sequenced sample: blood. These receptors were taken from a woman under 30 in good health.

This rearrangement joins TRBV3-1 to TRBJ2-1; D might be TRBD1 or TRBD2, each matching 5 bases. V lost 3 bases to trimming and J lost 0 bases, with 18 bases between them. The CDR3 has 18 amino acids. Germline CDR1 reads LGHDT; CDR2 reads YNNKEL (reference sequence). CDR3 nucleotide sequence: TGTGCCAGCAGCCAGGAAGTGGGACCAGAAAGCTCCTACAATGAGCAGTTCTTC. This encodes CASSQEVGPESSYNEQFF.

This clonotype was picked up one time. The V gene is TRBV10-3, the J gene TRBJ1-5, with a weak D call TRBD1 (5 bases). CDR1 and CDR2 (germline): ENHRY, SYGVKD. The ends were cut back, 8 bases at V and 0 bases at J, with 20 bases in the middle. This CDR3 contains 17 residues. The CDR3 here is CAIAASDGGNSNQPQHF. In nucleotides, the CDR3 is TGTGCCATCGCCGCCTCAGACGGGGGGAATAGCAATCAGCCCCAGCATTTT.

V is TRBV9 and J is TRBJ2-7, with a tentative D call TRBD1 (5 bases). Germline CDR1 and CDR2: SGDLS and YYNGEE. Trimming stripped 0 bases from V and 3 bases from J, with 13 bases between. This CDR3 spans 15 amino acids. CDR3 bases: TGTGCCAGCAGCGTAGCTGACAGCCCCCTCTACGAGCAGTACTTC. Amino acids: CASSVADSPLYEQYF. Full variable domain (outside the CDR3, taken from reference TRBV9 and TRBJ2-7): DSGVTQTPKHLITATGQRVTLRCSPRSGDLSVYWYQQSLDQGLQFLIQYYNGEERAKGNILERFSAQQFPDLHSELNLSSLELGDSALYFCASSVADSPLYEQYFGPGTRLTVT.

To note about this clonotype: Germline and junction disagree at one end, which may indicate a read error. The chain has TRBV5-4 and TRBJ1-1; D gene uncertain. CDR1 and CDR2 from the germline V gene are SGHNT and YYREEE (reference sequence). The CDR3 sequence is 13 residues long. CDR3 amino acids: CAGSLPANTEAFF. CDR3 nucleotides: TGTGCCGGCAGCTTGCCAGCGAACACTGAAGCTTTCTTT.

This clonotype was observed a few times. The gene calls are TRBV7-9 and TRBJ2-4; 11 nucleotides align to TRBD1. The CDR3 covers 14 residues. CDR1 SEHNR and CDR2 FQNEAQ come from the germline V gene (reference sequence). The V gene end was trimmed by 4 bases and the J gene end by 11 bases; junction bases not matched to a gene: 7. CDR3 nucleotide sequence: TGTGCCAGCAGCTCCGGACAGGGGGCACCCCTTCAGTACTTC. As protein: CASSSGQGAPLQYF.

This clonotype has a handful of counts. The CDR3 protein is CASSQEQLAEQYF. The DNA for the CDR3 is TGCGCCAGCAGCCAAGAGCAGTTGGCTGAGCAGTACTTC. This sequence joins TRBV4-1 and TRBJ2-7; the D is unclear. CDR1 is MGHRA and CDR2 is YSYEKL in the germline V gene. V lost 0 bases and J 7 bases, leaving 10 bases between the germline ends. The CDR3 runs to 13 residues.

This clonotype was counted between two and nine times. One end of the junction varies from germline; a read error may be responsible. The chain recombines TRBV20-1 with TRBJ2-3; D may be TRBD2 (5 bases). The CDR3 extends over 13 amino acids. In germline, CDR1 is DFQATT, CDR2 SNEGSKA (reference sequence). The CDR3 bases are TGCAGTGCCAGAGGGAGCATACCCGATACGCAGTATTTT. Translation gives CSARGSIPDTQYF.

This clonotype was counted between two and nine times. The chain couples TRBV2 to TRBJ2-3, with 9 bases that match TRBD2. The CDR3 extends over 15 amino acids. Germline lookup yields CDR1 SNHLY and CDR2 FYNNEI. V lost 7 bases to trimming and J lost 1 base; unmatched junction nucleotides: 6. CDR3: CASIRRTSGTDTQYF. The CDR3 nucleotides are TGTGCCAGCATCCGAAGGACTAGCGGCACAGATACGCAGTATTTT.

J is TRBJ2-7 and V is TRBV6-5, with D unresolved. Trimming left V 9 bases short and J 6 bases short, with 18 bases between. Germline CDR1 and CDR2: MNHEY and SVGAGI. The CDR3 contains 13 residues. This CDR3 is CASRTGLLSEQYF. The CDR3 region has the DNA TGTGCCAGTCGAACCGGGCTTCTGAGCGAGCAGTACTTC.

V gene TRBV6-5 combines with J gene TRBJ1-2; 7 bases align to TRBD1. Germline V gene sequence: CDR1 MNHEY, CDR2 SVGAGI. The CDR3 extends over 15 amino acids. V shed 5 bases and J 7 bases; nucleotides not matched to a gene: 13. CDR3 nucleotides: TGTGCCAGCAGTAGAGCCCAGACAGGGCGCTCTGGCTACACCTTC. Amino acid sequence: CASSRAQTGRSGYTF.

The chain has TRBV9 and TRBJ2-7, with 9 nucleotides matching TRBD2. CDR3 size: 15 residues. Germline V lookup: CDR1 SGDLS, CDR2 YYNGEE. The ends lost 0 bases at V and 2 bases at J; junction bases unmatched: 3. The CDR3 region has the DNA TGTGCCAGCAGCGTAGAGGGACTAGCAGCCTACGAGCAGTACTTC. Translation gives CASSVEGLAAYEQYF. Using reference TRBV9 and TRBJ2-7 for the parts outside the CDR3, the full variable domain is DSGVTQTPKHLITATGQRVTLRCSPRSGDLSVYWYQQSLDQGLQFLIQYYNGEERAKGNILERFSAQQFPDLHSELNLSSLELGDSALYFCASSVEGLAAYEQYFGPGTRLTVT.

This chain links TRBV4-1 with TRBJ2-4, with 9 bases fitting TRBD1. The CDR3 sequence is 17 residues long. Looked up from germline, CDR1 is MGHRA and CDR2 is YSYEKL. J gave up 13 bases and V 1 base, and 17 bases lay outside the gene matches. This CDR3 is CASSQVMSGQGVWEQYF. As DNA, the CDR3 is TGCGCCAGCAGCCAAGTCATGTCGGGACAGGGTGTGTGGGAGCAGTACTTC.

V usage is TRBV7-2 and J usage is TRBJ2-7; D gene unclear. From germline, CDR1 is SGHTA and CDR2 FQGNSA. This CDR3 has 13 amino acids. V lost 3 bases to trimming and J lost 5 bases, with 11 bases between them. CDR3 in amino acids: CASSFLGYDEQYF. The DNA of the CDR3 is TGTGCCAGCAGCTTTCTTGGTTACGACGAGCAGTACTTC.

The chain links TRBV28 to TRBJ1-5, with a tentative D call TRBD1 (5 bases). This CDR3 region has 21 residues. Germline V gene lookup returns CDR1 MDHEN and CDR2 SYDVKM. The V gene lost 10 bases and the J gene lost 4 bases, with 38 bases spanning the gap. The CDR3 sequence is CAILSRRSRTRPGVRNQPQHF. DNA of the CDR3: TGTGCCATCCTTTCCCGACGCTCCCGGACAAGGCCTGGGGTACGGAATCAGCCCCAGCATTTT.

Worth noting for this clonotype: A junction boundary mismatches the germline segment, possibly from a read error. The rearrangement joins TRBV9 to TRBJ2-3; TRBD2 matches 7 bases. The CDR3 is made up of 19 amino acids. Germline CDR1 and CDR2: SGDLS and YYNGEE. CDR3 DNA sequence: TGTGCCAGCAGCGTAGAGGTTAGCGGGCCACCCTCTAGCACAGCTACGCAGTATTTT. Its protein is CASSVEVSGPPSSTATQYF.

CDR3 loop: CASSALLAGGTDTQYF. The CDR3 DNA sequence: TGTGCCAGCAGCGCACTCCTAGCGGGGGGCACAGATACGCAGTATTTT. The chain uses TRBV7-9 and TRBJ2-3; 10 nucleotides agree with TRBD2. CDR3 size: 16 residues. V lost 5 bases and J lost 1; bases outside the gene matches: 6. Germline CDR1 and CDR2: SEHNR and FQNEAQ (reference sequence).

The V call is TRBV20-1, the J call TRBJ2-7; 8 nucleotides line up with TRBD2. The V gene's germline CDR1 is DFQATT and CDR2 SNEGSKA (reference sequence). The CDR3 sequence is 13 residues long. The ends lost 8 bases at V and 2 bases at J; junction bases unmatched: 8. DNA for the CDR3: TGCAGTACCCTCCGGGGGGGGCCCTACGAGCAGTACTTC. Its translation: CSTLRGGPYEQYF.

The table lists this clonotype with a count of one. J is TRBJ1-5 and V is TRBV10-3; D gene uncertain. CDR1 is ENHRY, CDR2 SYGVKD, per germline. CDR3 size: 14 residues. V was clipped by 10 bases and J by 1 base, with 14 bases between them. The CDR3 loop reads CATAAAGSNQPQHF. The CDR3 DNA sequence: TGTGCCACCGCGGCAGCCGGGAGCAATCAGCCCCAGCATTTT.

This clonotype was detected only once. The CDR3 nucleotides read TGTGCCTGGGCGGGTTCCAAGGGTGAAAAACTGTTTTTT. This sequence encodes CAWAGSKGEKLFF. V is TRBV30 and J is TRBJ1-4; no firm D call. The CDR3 runs 13 residues. Trimming stripped 5 bases from V and 7 bases from J, with 14 bases between. Germline loops: CDR1 GTSNPN, CDR2 SVGIG (reference sequence).

The chain couples TRBV7-9 to TRBJ2-6; D gene uncertain. Germline V CDR1 and CDR2: SEHNR, FQNEAQ (reference sequence). V was pared by 2 bases and J by 2 bases, with 19 bases between. There are 19 residues in the CDR3. CDR3 DNA: TGTGCCAGCAGCTTAATGGTACCGCGGTTTTATGCTGGGGCCAACGTCCTGACTTTC. This codes for CASSLMVPRFYAGANVLTF.

The chain is built from TRBV7-2 and TRBJ2-1, with D possibly matching TRBD2 (6 bases). Per the germline V gene, CDR1 is SGHTA and CDR2 is FQGNSA. V shed 1 base and J shed 8 bases, with 12 bases lying between them. This CDR3 comprises 14 residues. This chain's CDR3 is CASSLGVGRHEQFF. The CDR3 DNA is TGTGCCAGCAGCTTAGGGGTAGGGAGGCATGAGCAGTTCTTC.

The V and J genes are TRBV7-3 and TRBJ1-2, with D maybe TRBD1 (6 bases). This CDR3 is 15 amino acids long. Germline assignment: CDR1 SGHTA and CDR2 FQGTGA. V lost 2 bases and J lost 5, with 15 bases in between. CDR3 nucleotide sequence: TGTGCCAGCAGCTTATATGGGGGCGCAGGATATGGCTACACCTTC. Translated, it gives CASSLYGGAGYGYTF.

This clonotype was detected a few times. The V call is TRBV6-5, the J call TRBJ2-3; TRBD2 agrees at 11 bases. The V gene end was trimmed by 4 bases and the J gene end by 4 bases; junction bases not matched to a gene: 7. Germline V gene sequence: CDR1 MNHEY, CDR2 SVGAGI. There are 16 residues in the CDR3. Here the CDR3 DNA reads TGTGCCAGCAGTTCCCGACTAGCGGGGATCTCAGATACGCAGTATTTT. It specifies CASSSRLAGISDTQYF.

V gene TRBV28 combines with J gene TRBJ2-1; 7 nucleotides align to TRBD2. The assigned J gene may be wrong: the sequence end matches TRBJ2-7 better. The CDR3 consists of 15 residues. From germline, CDR1 is MDHEN and CDR2 SYDVKM. CDR3 loop: CASSGSGAAYNEQYF. For the CDR3, the DNA is TGTGCCAGCAGTGGAAGCGGGGCTGCCTACAATGAGCAGTACTTC.